These 9 T cell receptor beta chains came from one sample sequenced in a study of blood T cell repertoires in COVID-19. Measured with immunoSEQ multiplex PCR; TCRdb has only the in-frame clones, and not every one. This sample has approximately 61,000 clones, with 75% to 85% found just once. The sample comprised peripheral blood. The source is a man aged 50 or older with COVID-19, enrolled during active disease.

The J gene is TRBJ2-5, the V gene TRBV5-5; D not certain. Trimming pared 1 base from V and 1 base from J, leaving 14 bases between. The CDR3 is 16 amino acids. The germline V gene encodes CDR1 SGHKS and CDR2 YYEKEE (reference sequence). The DNA of the CDR3 is TGTGCCAGCAGCTTGCTACAGCAGACACTCCAAGAGACCCAGTACTTC. Protein product: CASSLLQQTLQETQYF. The whole variable domain, filled in from reference TRBV5-5 and TRBJ2-5, reads DAGVTQSPTHLIKTRGQQVTLRCSPISGHKSVSWYQQVLGQGPQFIFQYYEKEERGRGNFPDRFSARQFPNYSSELNVNALLLGDSALYLCASSLLQQTLQETQYFGPGTRLLVL.

This clone is categorized as medium-sized (0.01 to 0.1%). J is TRBJ2-7 and V is TRBV11-2, with 9 bases aligning to TRBD1. J gave up 0 bases and V 5 bases, and 2 bases lay outside the gene matches. Per the germline V gene, CDR1 is SGHAT and CDR2 is FQNNGV. The CDR3 loop spans 14 amino acids. CDR3 protein: CASSAQGASYEQYF. In nucleotides, the CDR3 is TGTGCCAGCAGCGCACAGGGGGCCTCCTACGAGCAGTACTTC.

This rearrangement joins TRBV3-1 (or the pseudogene TRBV3-2) to TRBJ2-1, with D possibly matching TRBD2 (7 bases). Germline lookup yields CDR1 LGHDT and CDR2 YNNKEL (reference sequence). Trimming left V 4 bases short and J 7 bases short, with 17 bases between. The CDR3 has 15 amino acids. Here the CDR3 DNA reads TGTGCCAGCAGCCGTCGTCGGGGGGCGCGGAATGAGCAGTTCTTC. This sequence encodes CASSRRRGARNEQFF.

As DNA, the CDR3 is TGTGCCAGCAGCCAGACAGGGTCTTACAATGAGCAGTTCTTC. It is translated as CASSQTGSYNEQFF. The rearrangement joins TRBV3-1 (or the pseudogene TRBV3-2) to TRBJ2-1; 7 bases map to TRBD1. The ends lost 3 bases at V and 4 bases at J; junction bases unmatched: 3. The CDR3 has 14 amino acids. Germline V gene sequence: CDR1 LGHDT, CDR2 YNNKEL (reference sequence).

The chain carries TRBV14 and TRBJ1-3, with D possibly matching TRBD1 (5 bases). V was cut by 1 base and J by 0 bases, with 13 bases left in between. CDR1 is SGHDN, CDR2 FVKESK, per germline. This CDR3 has 17 amino acids. DNA for the CDR3: TGTGCCAGCAGCCAAGTAACAGGCCGCCTCTCTGGAAACACCATATATTTT. Its translation is CASSQVTGRLSGNTIYF.

This chain connects TRBV30 to TRBJ2-3; D might be TRBD2 (5 bases). Germline assignment: CDR1 GTSNPN and CDR2 SVGIG (reference sequence). V lost 0 bases and J 1 base, leaving 8 bases between the germline ends. The CDR3 sequence is 14 residues long. The chain's CDR3 is CAWSVKAGTDTQYF. In nucleotides, the CDR3 is TGTGCCTGGAGTGTAAAAGCGGGCACAGATACGCAGTATTTT.

Only a few counts were recorded for this clone. This chain uses TRBV5-4 with TRBJ2-7; TRBD2 aligns across 10 bases. Germline V gene data show CDR1 as SGHNT and CDR2 as YYREEE (reference sequence). V lost 1 base to trimming and J lost 4 bases; unmatched junction nucleotides: 11. This CDR3 comprises 17 residues. Written as DNA, the CDR3 is TGTGCCAGCAGCTTGTCTAGCGGGAGCGGTAGGCCATACGAGCAGTACTTC. It yields the protein CASSLSSGSGRPYEQYF.

The rearrangement links TRBV29-1 to TRBJ2-3; D possibly corresponds to TRBD2 (6 bases). The CDR3 loop spans 14 amino acids. Germline V gene lookup returns CDR1 SQVTM and CDR2 ANQGSEA. Trimming stripped 4 bases from V and 5 bases from J, with 16 bases between. The CDR3 here is CSVAVGGLIDTQYF. CDR3 coding DNA: TGCAGCGTTGCGGTGGGAGGTTTGATAGATACGCAGTATTTT.

The CDR3 bases are TGTGCCAGCAGCCAGCGTGCCGGGAGAAAAGCCTACGAGCAGTACTTC. This sequence encodes CASSQRAGRKAYEQYF. The genes are TRBV3-1 (or the pseudogene TRBV3-2) and TRBJ2-7, with TRBD2 as a possible D gene (6 bases). Trimming removed 3 bases from V and 2 bases from J, with 17 bases in between. The CDR3 is 16 residues long. Germline assignment: CDR1 LGHDT and CDR2 YNNKEL (reference sequence).